The 22 T cell receptor beta chains below come from one sample, sequenced in a study of blood T cell repertoires in COVID-19. Repertoires were generated with immunoSEQ multiplex PCR, while TCRdb's copy carries only in-frame clones and drops some. The sample has over 55,000 clones, 75% to 95% seen once. The sequencing sample was made of peripheral blood. The receptors stem from a man between 60 and 75 years old with acute or convalescent COVID-19.

The chain joins TRBV19 to TRBJ2-1; TRBD1 matches 7 bases. Germline V gene data show CDR1 as LNHDA and CDR2 as SQIVND (reference sequence). V lost 2 bases to trimming and J lost 9 bases; unmatched junction nucleotides: 13. This CDR3 has 16 amino acids. CDR3 residues: CASSIRGGQGQGEQFF. CDR3 DNA: TGTGCCAGTAGTATACGAGGGGGCCAAGGGCAGGGTGAGCAGTTCTTC. The variable domain in full, with the rest retrieved from reference TRBV19 and TRBJ2-1, is DGGITQSPKYLFRKEGQNVTLSCEQNLNHDAMYWYRQDPGQGLRLIYYSQIVNDFQKGDIAEGYSVSREKKESFPLTVTSAQKNPTAFYLCASSIRGGQGQGEQFFGPGTRLTVL.

This clone was observed a few times. This chain joins TRBV7-9 and TRBJ2-2; D remains unclear. Germline values: CDR1 SEHNR, CDR2 FQNEAQ (reference sequence). The V and J ends lost 3 bases and 6 bases respectively, with 8 bases between them. The CDR3 runs 13 residues. In nucleotides, the CDR3 is TGTGCCAGCAGCTTTCTAGAAGCCGGGGAGCTGTTTTTT. It encodes CASSFLEAGELFF.

The V and J genes are TRBV9 and TRBJ1-5; 8 nucleotides agree with TRBD1. CDR3 length equals 15 residues. The junction had 7 bases not matched to a gene; V was cut back by 4 bases and J by 4 bases. Germline assignment: CDR1 SGDLS and CDR2 YYNGEE. CDR3 sequence: CASSPQGAQNQPQHF. The CDR3 bases are TGTGCCAGCAGCCCTCAGGGGGCTCAAAATCAGCCCCAGCATTTT.

DNA of the CDR3: TGTGGAGCGGGGCGGAGAGACACCGGGGAGCTGTTTTTT. Encoded protein: CGAGRRDTGELFF. This chain joins TRBV28 and TRBJ2-2; 7 bases fit TRBD2. The CDR3 consists of 13 residues. Germline V lookup: CDR1 MDHEN, CDR2 SYDVKM. Full variable domain (outside the CDR3, taken from reference TRBV28 and TRBJ2-2): DVKVTQSSRYLVKRTGEKVFLECVQDMDHENMFWYRQDPGLGLRLIYFSYDVKMKEKGDIPEGYSVSREKKERFSLILESASTNQTSMYLCGAGRRDTGELFFGEGSRLTVL.

The genes are TRBV7-2 and TRBJ1-2; 7 bases map to TRBD1. Germline V gives CDR1 SGHTA, CDR2 FQGNSA. The CDR3 has 15 amino acids. Trimming took 1 base from V and 5 from J; bases not matched to a gene: 7. The CDR3 loop is CASSLDSGTDYGYTF. DNA of the CDR3: TGTGCCAGCAGCTTAGATTCGGGGACAGATTATGGCTACACCTTC.

The rearrangement links TRBV5-5 to TRBJ1-1; a possible D gene is TRBD1 (6 bases). The length of the CDR3 is 16 residues. Trimming removed 1 base at V and 3 bases at J, with 16 bases between. Germline V gene sequence: CDR1 SGHKS, CDR2 YYEKEE (reference sequence). CDR3 region: CASSLNLGAGDTEAFF. The CDR3 coding sequence is TGTGCCAGCAGCTTGAACCTCGGGGCAGGGGACACTGAAGCTTTCTTT.

J is TRBJ1-1 and V is TRBV7-8; possibly TRBD1 for D (5 bases). Germline V CDR1 and CDR2: SGHVS, FQNEAQ. Trimming removed 2 bases from V and 4 bases from J, with 8 bases in between. The CDR3 length is 13 residues. CDR3: CASSLLGGTEAFF. CDR3 in DNA: TGTGCCAGCAGCTTACTGGGGGGCACTGAAGCTTTCTTT.

The chain is built from TRBV5-4 and TRBJ2-3, with TRBD2 identical over 9 bases. Germline loops: CDR1 SGHNT, CDR2 YYREEE (reference sequence). The CDR3 spans 16 residues. The trim removed 4 bases at V and 2 bases at J, leaving 8 bases unmatched. CDR3: CASSPMTSGSTDTQYF. The CDR3 DNA reads as TGTGCCAGCAGCCCCATGACTAGCGGTTCCACAGATACGCAGTATTTT.

The chain recombines TRBV2 with TRBJ2-2; D is perhaps TRBD2 (6 bases). The CDR3 totals 13 residues. CDR1 and CDR2 from the germline V gene are SNHLY and FYNNEI. With 7 bases removed from V and 5 bases from J, the gap between germline ends came to 11 bases. The CDR3 nucleotides read TGTGCCAGCAATGTACTAGCAACCGGGGAGCTGTTTTTT. Its translation is CASNVLATGELFF.

The chain has TRBV6-4 and TRBJ2-3; 7 nucleotides agree with TRBD2. Germline V gives CDR1 MRHNA, CDR2 SNTAGT. The CDR3 is 16 amino acids. The V gene end was trimmed by 6 bases and the J gene end by 6 bases; junction bases not matched to a gene: 15. CDR3 loop: CASSRLGGPTADTQYF. In nucleotides, the CDR3 is TGTGCCAGCAGCCGCCTGGGAGGGCCAACCGCGGATACGCAGTATTTT.

CDR3 sequence (DNA): TGTGCCAGCAGCCCGTCAGGAAAACAATCCTACAATGAGCAGTTCTTC. The encoded protein is CASSPSGKQSYNEQFF. The genes are TRBV6-6 and TRBJ2-1; D is ambiguous. Trimming shortened V by 6 bases and J by 1 base, and 16 bases separated the two germline ends. This CDR3 comprises 16 residues. Per germline, CDR1 MNHNY and CDR2 SVGAGI (reference sequence).

This chain connects TRBV6-2 or TRBV6-3 to TRBJ2-7, with TRBD2 matching over 8 bases. CDR1 and CDR2 (germline): MNHEY, SVGEGT. J was trimmed by 4 bases and V by 6 bases; bases with no gene match: 8. The CDR3 loop spans 14 amino acids. The CDR3 DNA reads as TGTGCCAGCAGCGAACCGGGACTAGGTTACGAGCAGTACTTC. Its translation: CASSEPGLGYEQYF.

The rearrangement joins TRBV11-3 to TRBJ2-3; D is unclear. The CDR3 extends over 14 amino acids. Trimming left V 3 bases short and J 2 bases short, with 9 bases between. Germline V gives CDR1 SGHNT, CDR2 YENEEA. CDR3 residues: CASSFLRNTDTQYF. CDR3 sequence (DNA): TGTGCCAGCAGCTTTTTGCGGAACACAGATACGCAGTATTTT.

This clone has just a few counts. CDR3 loop: CASSLNLQGNSYEQYF. The CDR3 DNA sequence: TGCGCCAGCAGCTTGAATCTTCAGGGGAACTCCTACGAGCAGTACTTC. The chain is built from TRBV5-1 and TRBJ2-7; tentative D call: TRBD1 (6 bases). This CDR3 spans 16 amino acids. Germline CDR1 and CDR2: SGHRS and YFSETQ. Trimming stripped 1 base from V and 0 bases from J, with 14 bases between.

V gene TRBV10-3 combines with J gene TRBJ2-2; 9 nucleotides line up with TRBD1. The CDR3 extends over 15 amino acids. J lost 4 bases, V lost 4 bases, and 4 bases had no gene match. Germline V lookup: CDR1 ENHRY, CDR2 SYGVKD. CDR3 DNA: TGTGCCATCAGTGGGGACAGGGCGGGCACCGGGGAGCTGTTTTTT. The encoded protein is CAISGDRAGTGELFF.

The genes are TRBV2 and TRBJ1-1, with D uncertain. The CDR3 is made up of 15 amino acids. Germline loops: CDR1 SNHLY, CDR2 FYNNEI. Trimming pared 2 bases from V and 1 base from J, leaving 11 bases between. The CDR3 nucleotides read TGTGCCAGCAGTGAAACCCAACAGCCGAACACTGAAGCTTTCTTT. Residues: CASSETQQPNTEAFF. The variable domain in full, completed from reference TRBV2 and TRBJ1-1, reads EPEVTQTPSHQVTQMGQEVILRCVPISNHLYFYWYRQILGQKVEFLVSFYNNEISEKSEIFDDQFSVERPDGSNFTLKIRSTKLEDSAMYFCASSETQQPNTEAFFGQGTRLTVV.

The rearrangement links TRBV27 to TRBJ2-7; TRBD2 agrees at 7 bases. Germline assignment: CDR1 MNHEY and CDR2 SMNVEV (reference sequence). This CDR3 contains 11 residues. Trimming took 8 bases from V and 12 from J; bases not matched to a gene: 10. CDR3 coding DNA: TGTGCCAGCCTGGCAGTAGCGGGTTGGTACTTC. This gives the protein CASLAVAGWYF.

This chain uses TRBV29-1 with TRBJ2-5; possibly TRBD2 for D (5 bases). V was shortened by 2 bases and J by 5 bases, with 9 bases between the two germline ends. Germline-derived CDR1 and CDR2 are SQVTM and ANQGSEA. CDR3 length: 12 amino acids. CDR3 amino acids: CSVERRRETQYF. DNA of the CDR3: TGCAGCGTTGAAAGGCGGAGGGAGACCCAGTACTTC.

The gene calls are TRBV19 and TRBJ1-5; 8 nucleotides match TRBD1. Looked up from germline, CDR1 is LNHDA and CDR2 is SQIVND (reference sequence). This CDR3 is built from 14 residues. The trim removed 10 bases at V and 3 bases at J, leaving 8 bases unmatched. CDR3 nucleotides: TGTGCCACCCAATCGACAGGGGACAATCAGCCCCAGCATTTT. The encoded protein is CATQSTGDNQPQHF.

The rearrangement links TRBV30 to TRBJ1-2; D ambiguous. Trimming removed 2 bases from V and 2 bases from J, with 12 bases in between. This CDR3 has 14 residues. In germline, CDR1 is GTSNPN, CDR2 SVGIG (reference sequence). The CDR3 loop is CAWSKSVTNYGYTF. CDR3 bases: TGTGCCTGGAGTAAGAGCGTCACAAACTATGGCTACACCTTC.

The chain joins TRBV7-9 to TRBJ2-5, with TRBD2 matching 12 bases. CDR1 SEHNR and CDR2 FQNEAQ come from the germline V gene (reference sequence). Germline trimming cut 4 bases from V and 2 bases from J; bases unmatched to any gene: 8. The CDR3 runs 17 residues. CDR3 in DNA: TGTGCCAGCAGCTCGTATCTAGCGGGAGGGCTACAAGAGACCCAGTACTTC. The encoded protein is CASSSYLAGGLQETQYF.

The chain carries TRBV6-5 and TRBJ2-1; D is undetermined. V shed 10 bases and J shed 0 bases, with 16 bases lying between them. The CDR3 contains 15 residues. The germline V gene encodes CDR1 MNHEY and CDR2 SVGAGI. The CDR3 DNA follows: TGTGCCATCTCCAGGATGCCGACCTCCTACAATGAGCAGTTCTTC. It is translated as CAISRMPTSYNEQFF.